Listed below are T cell receptor beta chains from one sample, sequenced in a study of T cells after yellow fever vaccination. From the 5' RACE reads, TCRdb called clonotypes with MiXCR, one entry per CDR3 protein. The sample records 250,000 to 300,000 distinct CDR3 sequences, 13% being singletons. Here the sequenced sample was CD4+ T cells sorted from PBMCs, taken 45 days after the yellow fever booster vaccination. Receptors originate from a man aged 30-40 years who received the YFV17D yellow fever vaccine. CDR3s include the opening cysteine and the closing phenylalanine or tryptophan. Each record gives: V gene, J gene, clone size, CDR3 length, D gene, CDR3 DNA, CDR3 protein. A D gene is named only where the DNA matches it firmly. The size field is filled for only some rows; it gives once, few, many or a size class.

TRBV27	TRBJ2-7	few	14	TRBD1	TGTGCCAGCAGTCGGACAGGGGGCTTTTACGAGCAGTACTTC	CASSRTGGFYEQYF
TRBV7-9	TRBJ2-2	NA	17	NA	TGTGCCAGCAGCTTCGGGTTGGGGTTCGGGAACACCGGGGAGCTGTTTTTT	CASSFGLGFGNTGELFF
TRBV5-1	TRBJ2-7	NA	15	TRBD1	TGCGCCAGCAGCTTGAACAGGGGGCGGCCCTACGAGCAGTACTTC	CASSLNRGRPYEQYF
TRBV12-3/TRBV12-4	TRBJ2-2	few	14	TRBD1	TGTGCCAGCAGTTTAGGACAGGGGTTCGGGGAGCTGTTTTTT	CASSLGQGFGELFF
TRBV12-5	TRBJ2-7	NA	15	NA	TGTGCTAGTGGTTCCACAGGGTTTGATTCCTACGAGCAGTACTTC	CASGSTGFDSYEQYF
TRBV4-3	TRBJ2-7	few	14	NA	TGCGCCAGCAGCCAAGTGGGGCAGGGCTACGAGCAGTACTTC	CASSQVGQGYEQYF
TRBV7-2	TRBJ2-7	NA	15	TRBD2	TGTGCCAGCAGGCCTATAGCGGGAGGTCCCTACGAGCAGTACTTC	CASRPIAGGPYEQYF
TRBV6-5	TRBJ1-4	NA	16	NA	TGTGCCAGCAGTTACTCGTTTCGGGGCACTAATGAAAAACTGTTTTTT	CASSYSFRGTNEKLFF
TRBV10-2	TRBJ2-7	few	12	NA	TGCGCCAGCAGTGAGTCGTCGAACGAGCAGTACTTC	CASSESSNEQYF
TRBV6-2/TRBV6-3	TRBJ1-5	few	16	NA	TGTGCCAGCAGTTTTGACAGCAAATATAGCAATCAGCCCCAGCATTTT	CASSFDSKYSNQPQHF
TRBV4-2	TRBJ2-1	many	16	NA	TGTGCCAGCAGCCAGGCCTACACCGGGAGTTACAATGAGCAGTTCTTC	CASSQAYTGSYNEQFF
TRBV7-2	TRBJ2-2	NA	13	NA	TGTGCCAGCAGCTTAGTCTCCGCCGGGGAGCTGTTTTTT	CASSLVSAGELFF
TRBV30	TRBJ2-1	NA	15	TRBD1	TGTGCCTGGACAAGACAGGGGGAAACCTACAATGAGCAGTTCTTC	CAWTRQGETYNEQFF
TRBV2	TRBJ2-4	NA	12	NA	TGTGCCAGCAGTGGGACATCCAACATTCAGTACTTC	CASSGTSNIQYF
TRBV12-3/TRBV12-4	TRBJ2-2	many	12	NA	TGTGCCAGCAGTTCCCTCACCGGGGAGCTGTTTTTT	CASSSLTGELFF
TRBV6-5	TRBJ2-1	few	12	TRBD2	TGTGCCAGCACACCACCGGGAGGTGAGCAGTTCTTC	CASTPPGGEQFF
TRBV5-1	TRBJ1-6	many	15	NA	TGCGCCAGCAGCTTGGAATCGGGGGGCAATTCACCCCTCCACTTT	CASSLESGGNSPLHF
TRBV30	TRBJ2-7	few	16	TRBD1	TGTGCCTGGAGTAAGAAGGGGACAGGTCCCTCCTACGAGCAGTACTTC	CAWSKKGTGPSYEQYF
TRBV20-1	TRBJ2-5	few	14	NA	TGCAGTGCTCGCCCCCGGGGCCTGGGAGAGACCCAGTACTTC	CSARPRGLGETQYF
TRBV7-2	TRBJ2-2	few	16	NA	TGTGCCAGCAGCTTCCAGCCCGAGGCTTTCGGGGGGGAGCTGTTTTTT	CASSFQPEAFGGELFF
TRBV3-1	TRBJ2-7	NA	15	NA	TGTGCCAGCAGAAAGGGCAGCTTTAACTCCTACGAGCAGTACTTC	CASRKGSFNSYEQYF
TRBV5-1	TRBJ2-5	few	17	TRBD2	TGCGCCAGTAGTCCCGGGGGACTAGCGGGAGTAGGGGAGACCCAGTACTTC	CASSPGGLAGVGETQYF
TRBV5-4	TRBJ2-5	once	14	NA	TGTGCCAGCAGCAGGAGCGGGTCGCAAGAGACCCAGTACTTC	CASSRSGSQETQYF
TRBV19	TRBJ2-1	NA	14	TRBD1	TGTGCCAGTAAAAGGGACAGGGGCCAAAATGAGCAGTTCTTC	CASKRDRGQNEQFF
TRBV5-1	TRBJ2-7	many	12	NA	TGTGCCAGCAGCTTAAGCCCCTACGAGCAGTACTTC	CASSLSPYEQYF
TRBV10-3	TRBJ2-5	few	15	TRBD2	TGTGCCATCAGGCGGGCGGGAGGAGGTGGAGAGACCCAGTACTTC	CAIRRAGGGGETQYF
TRBV5-5	TRBJ1-1	few	15	NA	TGTGCCAGCAGCTCCCCGGGGCGGGCGAACACTGAAGCTTTCTTT	CASSSPGRANTEAFF
TRBV6-2/TRBV6-3	TRBJ2-7	few	14	NA	TGTGCCAGCAGTTACTCAGGGCGATTCGACGAGCAGTACTTC	CASSYSGRFDEQYF
TRBV7-2	TRBJ2-7	NA	16	NA	TGTGCCAGCAGCTTAGGGCAGGCGGGTAATACCTACGAGCAGTACTTC	CASSLGQAGNTYEQYF
TRBV7-2	TRBJ1-1	few	13	NA	TGTGCCAGCAGCTCACAGGGGAACACTGAAGCTTTCTTT	CASSSQGNTEAFF
TRBV5-1	TRBJ2-5	NA	14	NA	TGCGCCAGCAGTTTTAGGGACGTCCGGGAGACCCAGTACTTC	CASSFRDVRETQYF
TRBV11-1	TRBJ2-3	NA	19	TRBD2	TGTGCCAGCAGCCCTGGGGTCACTAGCGGGAGGACCGGCACAGATACGCAGTATTTT	CASSPGVTSGRTGTDTQYF
TRBV15	TRBJ2-1	NA	18	TRBD2	TGTGCCACCAGCAGGGGGTCGCCGGGACTAGGTTCCTACAATGAGCAGTTCTTC	CATSRGSPGLGSYNEQFF
TRBV29-1	TRBJ2-3	few	14	TRBD2	TGCAGCGTTGTAAGCGGCGGGAGTACAGATACGCAGTATTTT	CSVVSGGSTDTQYF
TRBV7-6	TRBJ2-3	NA	16	NA	TGTGCCAGCAGCGGGGGGGGGGCCATGAGCACAGATACGCAGTATTTT	CASSGGGAMSTDTQYF